This T cell receptor (beta chain) came from a study of blood T cell repertoires in COVID-19. In the original workflow: Amplified reference gene primers provided the basis for estimating nucleated cell counts. The table came from immunoSEQ multiplex PCR; TCRdb's copy has only in-frame clones and leaves some out. For V, J and clone size, that table is used; D and trimming come from the DNA. The sample has about 260,000 clones; roughly nine tenths are singletons. The CDR3 is made up of 14 amino acids. Germline CDR1 is SGHAT and CDR2 is FQNNGV. V lost 1 base and J 3 bases, leaving 9 bases between the germline ends.

The TCR sequence derives from a man in his forties with active or convalescent COVID-19. The sample consisted of peripheral blood. The chain is built from TRBV11-2 and TRBJ1-2; D gene uncertain. CDR3 amino acids: CASSLVPVDYGYTF. In DNA form, the CDR3 reads TGTGCCAGCAGCTTAGTCCCAGTTGACTATGGCTACACCTTC.